The sequence of this TCR beta chain was determined in a study of CD8+ T cells in alopecia areata. Study-wide background: Treated patients received oral tofacitinib, 5 to 10 mg twice daily.

Treatment described: oral pan-JAK inhibitor, 5-10 mg twice daily. This CDR3 has 13 amino acids. The V end was cut by 4 bases, the J end by 5 bases, with 9 bases between. Germline CDR1 is GTSNPN and CDR2 is SVGIG (reference sequence). It was cDNA, reverse transcribed from extracted RNA, that served as the sequencing template. TCRdb keeps only in-frame clones here, not all; method: immunoSEQ multiplex PCR. The table shows about 210,000 clones, with around 65% occurring only once. The J gene is TRBJ1-6, the V gene TRBV30, with D tentatively TRBD1 (6 bases). The sequence was collected from a human donor with alopecia areata. This material consisted of CD4+ T cells sorted from blood, taken at week 4, from a patient treated with tofacitinib. CDR3 nucleotides: TGTGCCTGGACTAGGACAGATAATTCACCCCTCCACTTT. This encodes CAWTRTDNSPLHF. The full variable domain, in which reference TRBV30 and TRBJ1-6 provide the parts outside the CDR3, is SQTIHQWPATLVQPVGSPLSLECTVEGTSNPNLYWYRQAAGRGLQLLFYSVGIGQISSEVPQNLSASRPQDRQFILSSKKLLLSDSGFYLCAWTRTDNSPLHFGNGTRLTVT.